Sequencing of this TCR beta chain was carried out in a study of T cells in localized non-small cell lung cancer. By frequency in the sample, this clone is medium-sized (0.01 to 0.1%). With 2 bases removed from V and 1 base from J, the gap between germline ends came to 13 bases. Looked up from germline, CDR1 is SGHNT and CDR2 is YENEEA. The CDR3 is made up of 16 amino acids. Produced via immunoSEQ multiplex PCR; TCRdb's table is partial and in-frame only. Of around 1,000 clones in the sample, around 39% were seen once. This TCR came from a man aged 35-75 years with stage I lung adenocarcinoma. The rearrangement joins TRBV11-3 to TRBJ2-3; D unclear. Sequencing used lung tumor tissue, obtained before any cancer treatment. CDR3 nucleotides: TGTGCCAGCAGCTTATTCGGCACTCGAGGCACAGATACGCAGTATTTT. Translation: CASSLFGTRGTDTQYF. Drawing the rest from reference TRBV11-3 and TRBJ2-3, the complete variable domain is EAGVVQSPRYKIIEKKQPVAFWCNPISGHNTLYWYLQNLGQGPELLIRYENEEAVDDSQLPKDRFSAERLKGVDSTLKIQPAELGDSAVYLCASSLFGTRGTDTQYFGPGTRLTVL.